Included here is one T cell receptor (beta chain) sequence, with context. This entry belongs to a study of blood T cell repertoires in COVID-19. At the level of the study: From the United States, Italy and Spain came samples of acute and convalescent COVID-19. From T cells, B-cell-depleted T cells, or PBMCs came the material, which was cDNA or gDNA.

The CDR3 is made up of 17 amino acids. Authors' methods: Amplification from reference gene primers served as the basis for estimated nucleated cell counts. The method was immunoSEQ multiplex PCR; TCRdb's version includes in-frame clones alone and lacks a portion of them. For V, J and clone size, that table is used; D and trimming come from the DNA. Here the sample spans about 270,000 clones, roughly 86% being singletons. Sequencing input: peripheral blood. The chain employs TRBV21-1 and TRBJ2-3; the table's TRBD1 call for D was not verified on the DNA. TRBV21-1 is an annotated pseudogene. The TCR originated in a man aged 35 to 55 with active or convalescent COVID-19. CDR3 loop: CASSKEKHRTCPDTQYF. CDR3 nucleotides: TGTGCCAGCAGCAAAGAGAAACACAGGACCTGCCCAGATACGCAGTATTTT.